A selection of T cell receptor beta chains follows, all from one sample in a study of cytomegalovirus exposure and HLA in healthy donors. Libraries were prepared by immunoSEQ multiplex PCR; TCRdb keeps only in-frame clonotypes and omits some of them. The table records approximately 110,000 clones, 55% to 75% of them present only once. The sample comprised PBMCs. The receptors stem from a woman aged 40 to 50 in good health and CMV-seropositive. Each CDR3 is given with its conserved first and last residue. A D gene is named only where the DNA matches it firmly. For some rows the clone size is stated as once, few or many, or as a class when expanded; others skip it.

V	J	size	D	DNA	CDR3
TRBV2	TRBJ2-7	NA	TRBD1	TGTGCCAGCAGCCAGGACAGGGGGGACTCCTACGAGCAGTACTTC	CASSQDRGDSYEQYF
TRBV7-2	TRBJ2-2	once	TRBD2	TGTGCCAGCAGCCCAGGGACTAGCCGTTACACCGGGGAGCTGTTTTTT	CASSPGTSRYTGELFF
TRBV29-1	TRBJ2-1	few	NA	TGCAGCGAACAGATAAGTGTGGGGGGTAATGAGCAGTTCTTC	CSEQISVGGNEQFF
TRBV12-5	TRBJ2-7	NA	TRBD1	TGTGCTAGTGGGACCCCGGGACAGAACGAGCAGTACTTC	CASGTPGQNEQYF
TRBV2	TRBJ1-2	NA	TRBD1	TGTGCCAGCGCCGGAGGACAGGGAAACTATGGCTACACCTTC	CASAGGQGNYGYTF
TRBV19	TRBJ2-5	NA	TRBD1	TGTGCCAGTAGTACGGGACAGCAGGAAGAGACCCAGTACTTC	CASSTGQQEETQYF
TRBV6-1	TRBJ2-1	NA	TRBD1	TGTGCCAGTACCCGGGCAGGGGGCGCCTACAATGAGCAGTTCTTC	CASTRAGGAYNEQFF
TRBV7-9	TRBJ2-7	NA	NA	TGTGCCAGCAGCTTAGTAGGACACCTGGGTGACGAGCAGTACTTC	CASSLVGHLGDEQYF
TRBV2	TRBJ1-2	few	NA	TGTGCCAGCAGCGATCAAGGAGTTTATGGCTACACCTTC	CASSDQGVYGYTF
TRBV11-2	TRBJ1-5	NA	TRBD1	TGTGCCAGCAGTGGTAGGGGGCGGGGTGATGATCAGCCCCAGCATTTT	CASSGRGRGDDQPQHF
TRBV19	TRBJ1-2	NA	NA	TGTGCCATAAGGGACATCAGAAACTATGGCTACACCTTC	CAIRDIRNYGYTF
TRBV4-3	TRBJ1-2	NA	NA	TGCGCCAGCAGCCAAGATCTCGCCCGAGGGGGAGACTATGGCTACACCTTC	CASSQDLARGGDYGYTF
TRBV5-4	TRBJ1-1	NA	NA	TGTGCCAGCAGCTGGTGGGGCGGGGCAGCTGAAGCTTTCTTT	CASSWWGGAAEAFF
TRBV7-9	TRBJ2-1	NA	TRBD1	TGTGCCAGCAGCTTTTGGCAGGGGGCGAAGAATGAGCAGTTCTTC	CASSFWQGAKNEQFF
TRBV5-6	TRBJ1-6	NA	TRBD1	TGTGCCAGCAGCTTGATCAGGGGGGACAATTCACCCCTCCACTTT	CASSLIRGDNSPLHF
TRBV6-5	TRBJ1-1	NA	NA	TGTGCCAGCAGTTCCCCTGGGAGATCGAACACTGAAGCTTTCTTT	CASSSPGRSNTEAFF
TRBV2	TRBJ1-1	NA	NA	TGTGCCAGCAGCCCGGGGGAGAACACTGAAGCTTTCTTT	CASSPGENTEAFF
TRBV5-4	TRBJ1-1	medium-sized	NA	TGTGCCAGCAGTCCGAATCTCGACAGGCGAGTCGCTGAAGCTTTCTTT	CASSPNLDRRVAEAFF
TRBV7-9	TRBJ2-3	few	NA	TGTGCCAGCAGCTTATTTGGCGGGGGCGCAGATACGCAGTATTTT	CASSLFGGGADTQYF
TRBV10-2	TRBJ1-5	NA	NA	TGCGCCAGCAATACAAATTACAATCAGCCCCAGCATTTT	CASNTNYNQPQHF
TRBV5-4	TRBJ1-2	NA	TRBD1	TGTGCCAGCAGCTTGGGTCGGGACAGGGGGGACTATGGCTACACCTTC	CASSLGRDRGDYGYTF
TRBV29-1	TRBJ1-2	NA	NA	TGCAGCGACCTGGGACAAACAAACTATGGCTACACCTTC	CSDLGQTNYGYTF
TRBV5-1	TRBJ1-1	once	NA	TGCGCCAGCAGCCCCGACGGGTTTAACACTGAAGCTTTCTTT	CASSPDGFNTEAFF
TRBV28	TRBJ1-2	few	TRBD1	TGTGCCAGCAGTTCACCGACAGGGAGCCATGGCTACACCTTC	CASSSPTGSHGYTF
TRBV5-4	TRBJ1-2	NA	TRBD1	TGTGCCAGCAGCTCGCCTCGGGACAGGGGTGATGGCTACACCTTC	CASSSPRDRGDGYTF
TRBV29-1	TRBJ2-7	NA	TRBD1	TGCAGCGTCGTCGGGACAGGGGGGGACGAGCAGTACTTC	CSVVGTGGDEQYF
TRBV5-6	TRBJ1-6	NA	NA	TGTGCCAGCAGCACCTCAGGCGCGAATTCACCCCTCCACTTT	CASSTSGANSPLHF
TRBV9	TRBJ1-1	NA	NA	TGTGCCAGCAGCGTGGGAGGCTACACTGAAGCTTTCTTT	CASSVGGYTEAFF
TRBV6-5	TRBJ1-5	NA	TRBD1	TGTGCCAGCAGTTTGGGACAGGGTGGCAATCAGCCCCAGCATTTT	CASSLGQGGNQPQHF
TRBV18	TRBJ1-5	NA	NA	TGTGCCAGCTCACCACGAGCGAAGGTTGGGAATCAGCCCCAGCATTTT	CASSPRAKVGNQPQHF
TRBV10-3	TRBJ1-5	NA	NA	TGTGCCATCAGTGAGTCGCGGGGATTCGGAAATCAGCCCCAGCATTTT	CAISESRGFGNQPQHF
TRBV2	TRBJ2-7	NA	TRBD1	TGTGCCAGCGGGACAGGGATCGAGGGACCCTACGAGCAGTACTTC	CASGTGIEGPYEQYF
TRBV27	TRBJ1-5	NA	TRBD1	TGTGCCAGCAGTAACAGGGGGCCTCAGCCCCAGCATTTT	CASSNRGPQPQHF
TRBV20-1	TRBJ1-1	NA	NA	TGCAGTCCTACAGGGACTGAAGCTTTCTTT	CSPTGTEAFF
TRBV20-1	TRBJ2-5	NA	NA	TGCAGCACCTTCGTTCGGGAGACCCAGTACTTC	CSTFVRETQYF
TRBV7-6	TRBJ2-7	NA	TRBD2	TGTGCCAGCAAAGCTAGCGGGGTGACCTACGAGCAGTACTTC	CASKASGVTYEQYF
TRBV15	TRBJ2-3	NA	TRBD2	TGTGCCACCAGCCGGGGGGGAGCGGGGGCGACAGATACGCAGTATTTT	CATSRGGAGATDTQYF